One T cell receptor (beta chain) is described in this entry. This clone's antigen is unknown. No base qualities exist here, and no much larger clone lies one base off it. This sample is drawn from a study of molecular identifiers for immune sequencing clone quantification (dated by TCRdb to the late 2010s). Describing the broader study: For a replicate experiment, RNA from approximately 20,000 or 100,000 naive CD8 T cells was divided into five aliquots, and four of the five aliquots were sequenced. The study was a methods study using CD8 T cells to benchmark molecular-identifier clustering-based TCR repertoire sequencing (MIDCIRS) and TCR RNA copy counting.

Broader findings and caveats from the paper: In CMV-specific effector cells, clones with more than 20 RNA copies contained over 97% of molecules, whereas in naive cells such clones contained under 1% of molecules. Spiked-in Jurkat TCR RNA (around nine copies' worth), which is not part of the donor repertoire, was contained in the naive libraries. A single cell's worth of spiked-in Jurkat TCR RNA was reported detectable even among about a million naive CD8 T cells. When barcode sub-clustering was left out, chimeric consensus sequences inflated TCR diversity, with chimeras reaching as high as 47%. Highly expanded clone sizes could be underestimated because identical TCR molecules may share a barcode. Modeling estimated roughly 3.2 recovered TCR RNA copies per cell, compared with about ten by digital PCR, which implies 25% to 30% capture efficiency.

The library was prepared using PCR. Data came from an Illumina HiSeq 4000. Bulk TCR libraries were made following a previously described method, with the TCR primers given in Table S5. The Qiagen AllPrep DNA/RNA kit was used to purify total RNA. Before any analysis, reads coming from multiple sequencing runs of the same library were combined into one pool. Under the source paper's analysis protocol: Reads were retained only if the reads had an exact TCR constant sequence, and the retained reads were trimmed to 150 nt and grouped according to their 12-nt molecular barcodes. Reads in each barcode group were sub-clustered using a 15% Levenshtein threshold, and a quality-weighted consensus sequence was built for each RNA molecule. Non-functional sequences were filtered out, along with any lower-count sequence sitting one edit away from another sequence. Barcode sub-clusters with fewer than 20% of the maximum read count were removed, based on fitting two negative binomial distributions. TCRdb's own reprocessing of the public reads used fastp at Q25 and MiXCR and kept productive beta chains. Rows merge per CDR3 protein into single entries with the most common DNA and genes. The V and J calls were not made by the authors but by TCRdb's processing. For this sample there are a few hundred thousand distinct CDR3 sequences; about 20% appear just once. 0.84% of the sample is taken by the ten largest.

The junction carries 21 bases between V and J, which are trimmed by 4 bases and 1 base respectively. The CDR3 has 18 amino acids, counting the end cysteine and phenylalanine. The only DNA kept is the CDR3, 54 bases in frame from the first base. The germline V gene provides CDR1 SGHTA and CDR2 FQGNSA. Libraries of naive CD8 T cells were built from about 20,000 to 1,000,000 sorted cells, with 10%, 30% or 50% of the purified RNA used. On a BD FACSAria II, naive CD8 T cells were FACS-sorted as CD8+CD4-CCR7+CD45RA+ and collected into RLT Plus buffer. To test detection sensitivity, Jurkat RNA equivalent to more than 8 TCR copies was spiked into samples of about 19,000-1,000,000 naive CD8 T cells. CD8 T cells were enriched using RosetteSep CD8+ T Cell Enrichment Cocktail and Ficoll-Paque, and the enriched cells then underwent ACK red cell lysis.

The chain is made from TRBV7-2 and TRBJ2-3; 6 matching bases give a weak D call of TRBD1. This clonotype was obtained from a human donor in good health. Some libraries in this study had Jurkat cell RNA spiked in. Sequenced input: naive CD8+ T cells from blood, with Jurkat cell RNA spiked in. The sample's cell subset or site, from its label and the paper: FACS-sorted CD8+CD4-CCR7+CD45RA+ naive T cells. The DNA sequence is TGTGCCAGCAGCTCTCCACACAGGACAGCCTTGGGCACAGATACGCAGTATTTT. It translates to CASSSPHRTALGTDTQYF.